Sequencing of this T cell receptor (beta chain) was carried out in a study of early T cells in non-severe SARS-CoV-2 infection. Unique molecular identifiers (one per individual cDNA molecule) were attached. In TCRdb, the 5' RACE reads were re-called with MiXCR into one record per CDR3 protein. The sample lists roughly 53,000 distinct CDR3 sequences, around 9.7% occurring once. This clonotype was recorded many times. The receptor comes from an adult who was a healthcare worker with PCR-confirmed SARS-CoV-2 infection or an uninfected control (not recorded which). Sequencing used whole blood.

CDR3 in DNA: TGCGCCAGCAGCCAACCGACTACGAGCTCCTACAATGAGCAGTTCTTC. Translation gives CASSQPTTSSYNEQFF. The gene calls are TRBV4-1 and TRBJ2-1, with D possibly being TRBD2 (5 bases). V lost 2 bases to trimming and J lost 0 bases, with 11 bases between them. CDR1 and CDR2 (germline): MGHRA, YSYEKL. This CDR3 spans 16 amino acids.